The T cell receptor beta chain under discussion was sequenced for a study of CD8 T cells in ankylosing spondylitis. This CDR3 has 12 residues. Germline CDR1 reads SNHLY; CDR2 reads FYNNEI. V gave up 8 bases and J gave up 3 bases, with 10 bases separating them. MiXCR, applied by TCRdb to the 5' RACE reads, yields one record per CDR3 protein. The sample yields around 120,000 distinct CDR3 sequences, approximately 14% seen once. Material: blood, either unsorted or a sorted T cell fraction (not recorded which). The TCR comes from a female donor with ankylosing spondylitis or in good health (not recorded which). The J gene is TRBJ1-1, the V gene TRBV2; no clear D. In nucleotides, the CDR3 is TGTGCCAGCCACCGAAGGGACACTGAAGCTTTCTTT. Its protein product is CASHRRDTEAFF.